The 19 T cell receptor beta chains given below trace back to one sample, sequenced in a study of shared clonotypes between healthy human individuals. Assay: immunoSEQ multiplex PCR; the TCRdb copy retains only in-frame clones and omits some. The table records about 2.1 million clones, 90% to 95% of them present only once. Naive CD8 populations comprised CD45RO-negative cells positively selected for CCR7, excluding terminally differentiated effector memory CD45RA+ cells. The specimen sequenced was naive CD8+ T cells from PBMCs. The receptors shown here come from a man aged 18 to 29 in good health. Some clones in this sample may be carry-over from other donors' samples.

V usage is TRBV7-3 and J usage is TRBJ2-1; 7 bases fit TRBD2. There are 13 residues in the CDR3. Germline CDR1 SGHTA, CDR2 FQGTGA. The V segment lost 5 bases and the J segment 6 bases; nucleotides outside the gene matches: 4. CDR3 coding DNA: TGTGCCAGCAGCCCAAGGACTAGCAATGAGCAGTTCTTC. Translating it yields CASSPRTSNEQFF.

The chain employs TRBV30 and TRBJ2-7; 10 bases map to TRBD2. The CDR3 consists of 18 residues. V gave up 0 bases and J gave up 1 base; unmatched junction bases: 12. Germline V lookup: CDR1 GTSNPN, CDR2 SVGIG (reference sequence). The DNA of the CDR3 is TGTGCCTGGAGTGTACCGGAGTTGGGACTAGCGTTGTCCTACGAGCAGTACTTC. Protein product: CAWSVPELGLALSYEQYF.

The chain uses TRBV19 and TRBJ2-2; possibly TRBD1 for D (5 bases). Trimming left V 8 bases short and J 1 base short, with 17 bases between. This CDR3 comprises 16 residues. Germline V CDR1 and CDR2: LNHDA, SQIVND (reference sequence). The CDR3 spells CASSNWGTLNTGELFF. The CDR3 nucleotides are TGTGCCAGTTCGAATTGGGGCACCCTGAACACCGGGGAGCTGTTTTTT.

The V and J genes are TRBV4-2 and TRBJ1-1, with no clear D. Between the trimmed V and J ends, which lost 0 bases and 11 bases, there was a span of 13 bases. Germline V gives CDR1 LGHNA, CDR2 YNFKEQ. This CDR3 has 13 amino acids. The CDR3, as DNA: TGTGCCAGCAGCCAAGATTTGGAGTATCTCGCTTTCTTT. Amino acid sequence: CASSQDLEYLAFF.

J is TRBJ2-7 and V is TRBV27; D is ambiguous. CDR1 and CDR2 from the germline V gene are MNHEY and SMNVEV (reference sequence). V was clipped by 7 bases and J by 4 bases, with 20 bases between them. This CDR3 is built from 15 residues. DNA of the CDR3: TGTGCCAGCACCCCCGACTCGGGCAGGCTTTACGAGCAGTACTTC. This translates into CASTPDSGRLYEQYF.

In this sample, this clone turned up a few times. Other DNA sequences in this sample translate to the same CDR3. J is TRBJ2-5 and V is TRBV9, with D hard to call. Per germline, CDR1 SGDLS and CDR2 YYNGEE. The V end was cut by 0 bases, the J end by 3 bases, with 6 bases between. The CDR3 sequence is 13 residues long. CDR3 loop: CASSVGQKETQYF. DNA for the CDR3: TGTGCCAGCAGCGTAGGGCAGAAAGAGACCCAGTACTTC.

The chain employs TRBV4-3 and TRBJ2-1, with 8 nucleotides matching TRBD1. The CDR3 loop spans 14 amino acids. Germline-derived CDR1 and CDR2 are LGHNA and YSLEER. The V gene end was trimmed by 1 base and the J gene end by 8 bases; junction bases not matched to a gene: 4. In nucleotides, the CDR3 is TGCGCCAGCAGCCAAGTGAGGACAGGGCATGAGCAGTTCTTC. Residues: CASSQVRTGHEQFF.

V is TRBV10-3 and J is TRBJ2-3, with 9 bases fitting TRBD1. From germline, CDR1 is ENHRY and CDR2 SYGVKD. Germline trimming cut 4 bases from V and 2 bases from J; bases unmatched to any gene: 7. This CDR3 spans 16 amino acids. The CDR3: CAISAGQGASTDTQYF. CDR3 sequence (DNA): TGTGCCATCAGTGCGGGACAGGGTGCTTCCACAGATACGCAGTATTTT.

This clone was seen a single time. CDR3 loop: CASSQDLFLLPGQGIDEQFF. The CDR3 DNA is TGTGCCAGCAGCCAAGATCTGTTTCTCCTTCCCGGACAGGGGATCGATGAGCAGTTCTTC. This chain connects TRBV4-2 to TRBJ2-1, with 9 bases aligning to TRBD1. V was pared by 0 bases and J by 8 bases, with 20 bases of the junction left unmatched. This CDR3 spans 20 amino acids. From germline, CDR1 is LGHNA and CDR2 YNFKEQ.

V usage is TRBV4-3 and J usage is TRBJ1-2, with 7 bases matching TRBD1. The CDR3 covers 18 residues. The ends lost 2 bases at V and 0 bases at J; junction bases unmatched: 12. CDR1 and CDR2 from the germline V gene are LGHNA and YSLEER. Written as DNA, the CDR3 is TGCGCCAGCAGCCAACACCGGGACAGAATGTTAGCTAACTATGGCTACACCTTC. Protein product: CASSQHRDRMLANYGYTF.

This clone was detected only once. The gene calls are TRBV13 and TRBJ2-7; 8 positions match TRBD2. CDR3 length: 15 amino acids. In germline, CDR1 is PRHDT, CDR2 FYEKMQ (reference sequence). V gave up 3 bases and J gave up 0 bases; unmatched junction bases: 4. CDR3: CASSLLAGRSYEQYF. DNA of the CDR3: TGTGCCAGCAGCTTGCTAGCGGGCCGCTCCTACGAGCAGTACTTC.

The chain combines TRBV7-3 with TRBJ2-1, with a possible D match to TRBD2 (5 bases). This CDR3 comprises 13 residues. Between the trimmed V and J ends, which lost 5 bases and 6 bases, there was a span of 11 bases. Germline CDR1 is SGHTA and CDR2 is FQGTGA. This chain's CDR3 is CASSPGLFNEQFF. Written as DNA, the CDR3 is TGTGCCAGCAGCCCAGGACTTTTCAATGAGCAGTTCTTC.

The chain couples TRBV13 to TRBJ2-3; 10 nucleotides agree with TRBD1. V shed 6 bases, J shed 6 bases, and the junction held 15 bases outside the gene matches. Per the germline V gene, CDR1 is PRHDT and CDR2 is FYEKMQ (reference sequence). This CDR3 is built from 17 residues. The DNA of the CDR3 is TGTGCCAGCAGTTTTGCTGGGGACAGGGGAAGGGGGGATACGCAGTATTTT. The encoded protein is CASSFAGDRGRGDTQYF.

The rearrangement joins TRBV2 to TRBJ2-5; TRBD2 might be the D (5 bases). From germline, CDR1 is SNHLY and CDR2 FYNNEI. This CDR3 comprises 15 residues. Between the trimmed V and J ends, which lost 2 bases and 3 bases, there was a span of 13 bases. CDR3 sequence reads: CASSEYLGLKETQYF. The CDR3 coding sequence is TGTGCCAGCAGTGAATATCTAGGACTTAAAGAGACCCAGTACTTC.

This chain connects TRBV19 to TRBJ1-1; D is perhaps TRBD1 (5 bases). The CDR3 totals 15 residues. Trimming cost V 5 bases and J 5 bases, with 18 bases left between them. Germline CDR1 reads LNHDA; CDR2 reads SQIVND (reference sequence). CDR3 in amino acids: CASSSPPAGWTEAFF. The DNA of the CDR3 is TGTGCCAGTAGTTCCCCCCCGGCAGGGTGGACTGAAGCTTTCTTT. Filled out from reference TRBV19 and TRBJ1-1, the complete variable domain reads DGGITQSPKYLFRKEGQNVTLSCEQNLNHDAMYWYRQDPGQGLRLIYYSQIVNDFQKGDIAEGYSVSREKKESFPLTVTSAQKNPTAFYLCASSSPPAGWTEAFFGQGTRLTVV.

This chain joins TRBV7-9 and TRBJ2-7; TRBD1 matches at 8 bases. The CDR3 is made up of 14 amino acids. Germline CDR1 and CDR2: SEHNR and FQNEAQ (reference sequence). Germline trimming cut 5 bases from V and 5 bases from J; bases unmatched to any gene: 8. The CDR3 DNA follows: TGTGCCAGCAGCCCGACAGGGGACGATGACGAGCAGTACTTC. Its protein is CASSPTGDDDEQYF.

Only a few counts were recorded for this clone. In DNA form, the CDR3 reads TGTGCTAGTGGTTTGCACGGGAGCTCTGAAGCTTTCTTT. Amino acid sequence: CASGLHGSSEAFF. This chain joins TRBV12-5 and TRBJ1-1; unclear D gene. The length of the CDR3 is 13 residues. V was shortened by 2 bases and J by 6 bases, with 10 bases between the two germline ends. Germline CDR1 and CDR2: LGHNT and FRNRAP.

The chain is built from TRBV7-7 and TRBJ2-5, with TRBD1 matching over 10 bases. The trim removed 1 base at V and 5 bases at J, leaving 7 bases unmatched. Looked up from germline, CDR1 is SSHAT and CDR2 is FNYEAQ (reference sequence). CDR3 length: 16 amino acids. DNA for the CDR3: TGTGCCAGCAGCTTAGGGACAGGGGGGGTATTGGAGACCCAGTACTTC. It yields the protein CASSLGTGGVLETQYF. The complete variable domain, with remaining parts taken from reference TRBV7-7 and TRBJ2-5, reads GAGVSQSPRYKVTKRGQDVTLRCDPISSHATLYWYQQALGQGPEFLTYFNYEAQPDKSGLPSDRFSAERPEGSISTLTIQRTEQRDSAMYRCASSLGTGGVLETQYFGPGTRLLVL.

This chain links TRBV19 with TRBJ2-4; D unresolved. Trimming shortened V by 3 bases and J by 6 bases, and 9 bases separated the two germline ends. The germline V gene encodes CDR1 LNHDA and CDR2 SQIVND (reference sequence). The CDR3 loop spans 13 amino acids. The DNA of the CDR3 is TGTGCCAGTAGTATGTTCGGCGGAAACATTCAGTACTTC. Translated: CASSMFGGNIQYF.